Below are 25 T cell receptor beta chains sequenced from a single sample in a study of spatial heterogeneity in lung cancer. TCRdb redid the calling of the 5' RACE reads with MiXCR, one entry per CDR3 protein. The sample records tens of thousands of distinct CDR3 sequences, approximately 12% being singletons. As for time point: sample taken at primary tumor resection. The sample consisted of PBMCs, taken at surgery. These receptors came from a male donor with early-stage non-small cell lung cancer.

This clonotype came up a few times. The rearrangement uses TRBV6-2 or TRBV6-3 and TRBJ1-4; 7 nucleotides align to TRBD1. J was trimmed by 4 bases and V by 7 bases; bases with no gene match: 6. The CDR3 covers 14 residues. The germline CDR1 and CDR2 sequences are MNHEY and SVGEGT. The CDR3 DNA reads as TGTGCCAGCAACGACCGGGACAGTAATGAAAAACTGTTTTTT. This gives the protein CASNDRDSNEKLFF.

This clonotype was counted between two and nine times. The chain links TRBV7-2 to TRBJ2-3; 14 nucleotides agree with TRBD2. The V gene end was trimmed by 3 bases and the J gene end by 6 bases; junction bases not matched to a gene: 5. The CDR3 covers 16 residues. Germline values: CDR1 SGHTA, CDR2 FQGNSA. The CDR3 protein is CASSFGGLAGDDTQYF. CDR3 DNA: TGTGCCAGCAGCTTCGGGGGACTAGCGGGAGATGATACGCAGTATTTT. Full variable domain (rest looked up from reference TRBV7-2 and TRBJ2-3): GAGVSQSPSNKVTEKGKDVELRCDPISGHTALYWYRQSLGQGLEFLIYFQGNSAPDKSGLPSDRFSAERTGGSVSTLTIQRTQQEDSAVYLCASSFGGLAGDDTQYFGPGTRLTVL.

Only a few counts were recorded for this clonotype. The chain recombines TRBV27 with TRBJ1-5; possible D gene TRBD1, 5 bases. CDR3 length: 16 amino acids. Trimming removed 4 bases from V and 6 bases from J, with 19 bases in between. Germline V gene lookup returns CDR1 MNHEY and CDR2 SMNVEV (reference sequence). The CDR3 sequence: CASSSLRGRAGQPQHF. Here the CDR3 DNA reads TGTGCCAGCAGTTCTTTAAGGGGCAGGGCTGGTCAGCCCCAGCATTTT.

V gene TRBV3-1 combines with J gene TRBJ1-2, with TRBD1 as a possible D gene (5 bases). V lost 0 bases to trimming and J lost 5 bases, with 22 bases between them. The CDR3 extends over 18 amino acids. CDR1 and CDR2 from the germline V gene are LGHDT and YNNKEL (reference sequence). The CDR3, as DNA: TGTGCCAGCAGCCAAGACCTATCCGGGACTTGGAGGCGGTATGGCTACACCTTC. Translation: CASSQDLSGTWRRYGYTF.

This clonotype was counted a few times. The rearrangement uses TRBV20-1 and TRBJ2-3; D unclear. Germline CDR1 reads DFQATT; CDR2 reads SNEGSKA (reference sequence). CDR3 length equals 16 residues. V was clipped by 0 bases and J by 0 bases, with 13 bases between them. DNA of the CDR3: TGCAGTGCTAGAGAGGCGGTCCGATCTAGCACAGATACGCAGTATTTT. This codes for CSAREAVRSSTDTQYF.

This clonotype was recorded a few times. The chain joins TRBV29-1 to TRBJ2-2; D is uncertain. V was pared by 4 bases and J by 0 bases, with 3 bases between. Germline V gene lookup returns CDR1 SQVTM and CDR2 ANQGSEA. This CDR3 is 12 amino acids long. In DNA form, the CDR3 reads TGCAGCGTTGTGACGAACACCGGGGAGCTGTTTTTT. This encodes CSVVTNTGELFF.

This clonotype was seen repeatedly, ten times or more. The gene calls are TRBV13 and TRBJ1-2; TRBD1 matches 12 bases. CDR3 length: 16 residues. V was pared by 5 bases and J by 8 bases, with 12 bases of the junction left unmatched. Germline V gene lookup returns CDR1 PRHDT and CDR2 FYEKMQ (reference sequence). CDR3 loop: CASSQGTGGPLRGYTF. The CDR3 DNA reads TGTGCCAGCAGCCAGGGGACAGGGGGCCCCCTTCGGGGCTACACCTTC.

Only a few counts were recorded for this clonotype. In nucleotides, the CDR3 is TGTGCCAGCAGCTTGGCGGGACAGGGGGGCGAGCAGTACTTC. Translated: CASSLAGQGGEQYF. This chain uses TRBV7-9 with TRBJ2-7; TRBD1 aligns across 11 bases. This CDR3 has 14 amino acids. With V trimmed by 3 bases and J by 6 bases, 4 bases remained unmatched. The germline CDR1 and CDR2 sequences are SEHNR and FQNEAQ (reference sequence).

This clonotype was detected only a few times. This chain uses TRBV7-8 with TRBJ1-1; D unresolved. CDR1 SGHVS and CDR2 FQNEAQ come from the germline V gene. This CDR3 is 15 amino acids long. V was clipped by 4 bases and J by 3 bases, with 15 bases between them. This chain's CDR3 is CASSSLKGPYTEAFF. CDR3 DNA: TGTGCCAGCAGCTCCCTGAAAGGCCCCTACACTGAAGCTTTCTTT. Looking up the rest from reference TRBV7-8 and TRBJ1-1 gives the full variable domain: GAGVSQSPRYKVAKRGQDVALRCDPISGHVSLFWYQQALGQGPEFLTYFQNEAQLDKSGLPSDRFFAERPEGSVSTLKIQRTQQEDSAVYLCASSSLKGPYTEAFFGQGTRLTVV.

This chain links TRBV18 with TRBJ2-7; 8 positions match TRBD1. V dropped 5 bases and J dropped 6; count of bases not matched to a gene: 9. This CDR3 is built from 14 residues. Germline loops: CDR1 KGHSH, CDR2 LQKENI. CDR3 residues: CASSVGTGGSEQYF. CDR3 bases: TGTGCCAGCTCAGTAGGGACAGGTGGAAGCGAGCAGTACTTC.

This clonotype was recorded at least ten times. V gene TRBV29-1 combines with J gene TRBJ2-3; D is undetermined. V was shortened by 3 bases and J by 3 bases, with 10 bases between the two germline ends. In germline, CDR1 is SQVTM, CDR2 ANQGSEA. This CDR3 is 13 amino acids long. The CDR3 DNA sequence: TGCAGCGTTGAGGCAGGAGCGACAGATACGCAGTATTTT. Translating it yields CSVEAGATDTQYF.

The chain joins TRBV20-1 to TRBJ1-4; D is unresolved. The CDR3 loop spans 16 amino acids. Germline CDR1 DFQATT, CDR2 SNEGSKA (reference sequence). The V end was cut by 2 bases, the J end by 0 bases, with 13 bases between. The CDR3 is CSARPATTATNEKLFF. The CDR3 nucleotides read TGCAGTGCTAGACCTGCCACCACTGCAACTAATGAAAAACTGTTTTTT.

The sample holds a few counts of this clonotype. The chain links TRBV18 to TRBJ2-7, with D perhaps TRBD1 (5 bases). V was trimmed by 5 bases and J by 1 base, leaving 21 bases between them. Germline V gene lookup returns CDR1 KGHSH and CDR2 LQKENI. There are 17 residues in the CDR3. The CDR3 region has the DNA TGTGCCAGCTCAGTTTTATCTTCAGGGTACGGATCCTACGAGCAGTACTTC. As protein: CASSVLSSGYGSYEQYF.

The V call is TRBV5-1, the J call TRBJ2-1; TRBD2 aligns across 10 bases. Germline trimming cut 3 bases from V and 3 bases from J; bases unmatched to any gene: 3. This CDR3 region has 15 residues. Germline CDR1 and CDR2: SGHRS and YFSETQ. As DNA, the CDR3 is TGCGCCAGCAGCTCAGCGGGGGGGAGCTACAATGAGCAGTTCTTC. Amino acid sequence: CASSSAGGSYNEQFF.

V is TRBV6-6 and J is TRBJ2-3; TRBD1 matches at 10 bases. Germline V gene sequence: CDR1 MNHNY, CDR2 SVGAGI (reference sequence). V trimming: 8 bases; J trimming: 2 bases; junction bases outside the gene matches: 10. The CDR3 runs to 16 residues. CDR3 in amino acids: CASGTGDSTLTDTQYF. The CDR3 DNA follows: TGTGCCAGCGGGACAGGGGACTCCACTCTCACAGATACGCAGTATTTT.

This clonotype was picked up many times. The V gene is TRBV6-2 or TRBV6-3, the J gene TRBJ1-1; D ambiguous. V was pared by 2 bases and J by 4 bases, with 20 bases between. The CDR3 is 17 amino acids. Germline CDR1 is MNHEY and CDR2 is SVGEGT. CDR3 nucleotide sequence: TGTGCCAGCAGTTACCCGAATCCCCCCGGTATAGGCACTGAAGCTTTCTTT. This translates into CASSYPNPPGIGTEAFF.

The chain joins TRBV14 to TRBJ2-2; D may be TRBD2 (7 bases). The CDR3 is 13 residues long. Germline V gene data show CDR1 as SGHDN and CDR2 as FVKESK. Deletions cut 3 bases from V and 13 bases from J, with 15 bases between. CDR3 nucleotide sequence: TGTGCCAGCAGCCAGTACAGGGAGGGTGTGCTGTTTTTT. It encodes CASSQYREGVLFF.

This clonotype was observed at least ten times. The chain joins TRBV7-2 to TRBJ2-3; 8 bases align to TRBD2. Germline V gene sequence: CDR1 SGHTA, CDR2 FQGNSA. The CDR3 is 15 residues long. V dropped 3 bases and J dropped 2; count of bases not matched to a gene: 4. The CDR3: CASSFTSGNTDTQYF. In nucleotides, the CDR3 is TGTGCCAGCAGCTTTACTAGCGGAAACACAGATACGCAGTATTTT.

As for this clonotype: With a much larger clone just one base away, this may be a read error. The chain combines TRBV7-3 with TRBJ2-1; no clear D gene. Germline-derived CDR1 and CDR2 are SGHTA and FQGTGA. The CDR3 covers 12 residues. The CDR3 region has the DNA TGTGCCAGCAGCTTACTGGGGAATGAGCTGTTCTTC. This encodes CASSLLGNELFF.

This clonotype has at least ten counts. The chain couples TRBV2 to TRBJ1-5; 11 bases fit TRBD1. This CDR3 comprises 13 residues. J gave up 4 bases and V 8 bases, and 1 base lay outside the gene matches. Germline CDR1 and CDR2: SNHLY and FYNNEI. DNA of the CDR3: TGTGCCAGCGGACAGGGGGCGAATCAGCCCCAGCATTTT. This codes for CASGQGANQPQHF.

This clonotype was counted only a few times. The chain recombines TRBV5-6 with TRBJ1-6; 12 nucleotides match TRBD1. The germline V gene encodes CDR1 SGHDT and CDR2 YYEEEE. V dropped 4 bases and J dropped 8; count of bases not matched to a gene: 7. The CDR3 contains 16 residues. The chain's CDR3 is CASSPGTGGRDSPLHF. The DNA of the CDR3 is TGTGCCAGCAGCCCCGGGACAGGGGGCAGGGATTCACCCCTCCACTTT.

This clonotype was observed a few times. The chain uses TRBV4-3 and TRBJ2-2, with D unclear. V gave up 0 bases and J gave up 6 bases, with 5 bases separating them. Germline CDR1 reads LGHNA; CDR2 reads YSLEER. The CDR3 has 13 residues. CDR3 residues: CASSQDAAGELFF. The CDR3 coding sequence is TGCGCCAGCAGCCAAGATGCGGCCGGGGAGCTGTTTTTT.

The chain recombines TRBV7-2 with TRBJ2-2; D is undetermined. There are 14 residues in the CDR3. Germline assignment: CDR1 SGHTA and CDR2 FQGNSA. The ends were cut back, 5 bases at V and 5 bases at J, with 12 bases in the middle. Here the CDR3 DNA reads TGTGCCAGCAGCCAAGGATACGGGACCGGGGAGCTGTTTTTT. It translates to CASSQGYGTGELFF.

The V and J genes are TRBV20-1 and TRBJ2-7; 13 bases line up with TRBD2. This CDR3 region has 16 residues. The germline gives CDR1 DFQATT, CDR2 SNEGSKA (reference sequence). J lost 2 bases, V lost 5 bases, and 9 bases had no gene match. CDR3 sequence (DNA): TGCAGTGCTGCCGGGACTAGCGGGATCCCAACCTACGAGCAGTACTTC. It translates to CSAAGTSGIPTYEQYF.

This clonotype has more than one count but fewer than ten. The chain is built from TRBV28 and TRBJ2-1; weak D call: TRBD1 (6 bases). The V end was cut by 6 bases, the J end by 6 bases, with 15 bases between. This CDR3 spans 14 amino acids. Germline V gene lookup returns CDR1 MDHEN and CDR2 SYDVKM. The CDR3 sequence: CASRTNRVPNEQFF. Here the CDR3 DNA reads TGTGCCAGCAGAACGAACAGGGTCCCCAATGAGCAGTTCTTC.